This T cell receptor beta chain was sequenced in a study of shared clonotypes between healthy human individuals. The material for each subset, its genomic DNA, was split evenly across several immunoSEQ plates. Generated by immunoSEQ multiplex PCR, the TCRdb table keeps only in-frame clones and is missing some. The data contain roughly 1.4 million clones, just under 99% of them singletons. J was trimmed by 0 bases and V by 2 bases; bases with no gene match: 5. From germline, CDR1 is SGHRS and CDR2 YFSETQ. CDR3 length: 15 residues. Findings and caveats of the study: Relative to their counterparts shared across all four donors, non-shared clonotypes exhibited diminished generation probabilities. The genetic and exposure-history diversity represented was limited by few donors. Among a few donors, 4.5% to 5.5% of naive CD4 clonotypes were found in common.

With regard to this clone: What it binds is not known.

This TCR derives from a man aged 30 to 39 in good health. This chain uses TRBV5-1 with TRBJ2-7; TRBD1 agrees at 7 bases. Sequences were obtained from naive CD4+ T cells sorted from blood. Subset meaning: CD45RA+ positively selected. The CDR3 here is CASSLNRDSSYEQYF. For the CDR3, the DNA is TGCGCCAGCAGCTTAAACAGGGACAGCTCCTACGAGCAGTACTTC.